These 11 T cell receptor beta chains share one sample of origin, sequenced in a study of blood T cell repertoires in COVID-19. The data were produced by immunoSEQ multiplex PCR, yet TCRdb's version contains in-frame clones alone and is incomplete. This table holds approximately 450,000 clones, over 75% found once. Sequenced input: PBMCs or T cells enriched from blood (not recorded which). The origin of the receptors is a man aged 25-40 years who had recovered from COVID-19.

This chain connects TRBV6-2 or TRBV6-3 to TRBJ2-7; 10 nucleotides line up with TRBD2. J was trimmed by 3 bases and V by 2 bases; bases with no gene match: 10. The CDR3 is 17 amino acids. Per the germline V gene, CDR1 is MNHEY and CDR2 is SVGEGT. The CDR3 DNA reads TGTGCCAGCAGTTACGTTCTAGCGGGAGCCCACTACTACGAGCAGTACTTC. Its protein is CASSYVLAGAHYYEQYF.

This chain uses TRBV19 with TRBJ2-7; 8 nucleotides line up with TRBD1. The length of the CDR3 is 15 residues. Per germline, CDR1 LNHDA and CDR2 SQIVND (reference sequence). Unmatched junction bases numbered 4, after V lost 0 bases and J lost 3 bases. CDR3 sequence: CASSIEGDRGYEQYF. The CDR3 coding sequence is TGTGCCAGTAGTATAGAAGGCGACAGGGGCTACGAGCAGTACTTC.

V usage is TRBV20-1 and J usage is TRBJ2-5; D remains unclear. The CDR3 sequence is 10 residues long. CDR1 is DFQATT and CDR2 is SNEGSKA in the germline V gene (reference sequence). V gave up 5 bases and J gave up 9 bases, with 10 bases separating them. The CDR3 sequence is CSAHRDSQYF. The CDR3 bases are TGCAGTGCTCATAGAGACTCCCAGTACTTC.

The rearrangement links TRBV7-9 to TRBJ2-3; D is unclear. CDR3 length equals 15 residues. Germline V CDR1 and CDR2: SEHNR, FQNEAQ (reference sequence). The germline V and J ends were trimmed by 2 bases and 0 bases, with 9 bases remaining between them. CDR3 nucleotide sequence: TGTGCCAGCAGCTTATTGGGCCCTAGCACAGATACGCAGTATTTT. Protein sequence: CASSLLGPSTDTQYF.

There are a few counts of this clone. CDR3: CASSLMVGAGNEQFF. The CDR3 coding sequence is TGTGCCAGCAGCTTAATGGTGGGAGCTGGAAATGAGCAGTTCTTC. The chain recombines TRBV7-3 with TRBJ2-1; D perhaps matches TRBD2 (5 bases). This CDR3 is 15 amino acids long. Germline V gene lookup returns CDR1 SGHTA and CDR2 FQGTGA. The V gene lost 1 base and the J gene lost 7 bases, with 14 bases spanning the gap.

The chain carries TRBV2 and TRBJ1-6, with D possibly matching TRBD1 (5 bases). V lost 3 bases and J lost 7, with 16 bases in between. This CDR3 is 16 amino acids long. CDR1 and CDR2 from the germline V gene are SNHLY and FYNNEI. In DNA form, the CDR3 reads TGTGCCAGCAGTGATGGGCGGCAGGGAGGCAATTCACCCCTCCACTTT. As protein: CASSDGRQGGNSPLHF.

The gene calls are TRBV29-1 and TRBJ2-7; tentative D call: TRBD1 (6 bases). This CDR3 has 13 residues. The germline V gene encodes CDR1 SQVTM and CDR2 ANQGSEA. The germline V and J ends were trimmed by 0 bases and 3 bases, with 9 bases remaining between them. In DNA, the CDR3 is TGCAGCGTTGAAGACTCGGACAGCTACGAGCAGTACTTC. This codes for CSVEDSDSYEQYF.

The chain carries TRBV9 and TRBJ1-5; TRBD1 aligns across 8 bases. J was trimmed by 7 bases and V by 0 bases; bases with no gene match: 6. Germline CDR1 is SGDLS and CDR2 is YYNGEE. CDR3 length: 15 amino acids. The CDR3 DNA reads TGTGCCAGCAGCGTAGGACAGGGGCCCGGGCAGCCCCAGCATTTT. Translated: CASSVGQGPGQPQHF.

J is TRBJ2-1 and V is TRBV27; 8 bases match TRBD2. CDR3 length equals 14 residues. The V gene end was trimmed by 7 bases and the J gene end by 4 bases; junction bases not matched to a gene: 6. CDR1 and CDR2 (germline): MNHEY, SMNVEV (reference sequence). The CDR3 protein is CASTSSGSYNEQFF. The CDR3 DNA reads as TGTGCCAGCACCTCTAGCGGGTCATACAATGAGCAGTTCTTC.

The chain carries TRBV7-2 and TRBJ1-1; D call uncertain. Germline loops: CDR1 SGHTA, CDR2 FQGNSA. The CDR3 contains 15 residues. V was clipped by 5 bases and J by 4 bases, with 17 bases between them. CDR3 in DNA: TGTGCCAGCAGCCCAGAACGACTGATGGGCACTGAAGCTTTCTTT. Its translation is CASSPERLMGTEAFF.

DNA of the CDR3: TGTGCCAGCACCCTCTCTGGAGCGGGGGACTACAATGAGCAGTTCTTC. This gives the protein CASTLSGAGDYNEQFF. The chain carries TRBV28 and TRBJ2-1; 8 bases align to TRBD2. With 7 bases clipped from V and 3 bases from J, the junction kept 11 bases outside the gene matches. CDR1 is MDHEN and CDR2 is SYDVKM in the germline V gene. This CDR3 contains 16 residues.